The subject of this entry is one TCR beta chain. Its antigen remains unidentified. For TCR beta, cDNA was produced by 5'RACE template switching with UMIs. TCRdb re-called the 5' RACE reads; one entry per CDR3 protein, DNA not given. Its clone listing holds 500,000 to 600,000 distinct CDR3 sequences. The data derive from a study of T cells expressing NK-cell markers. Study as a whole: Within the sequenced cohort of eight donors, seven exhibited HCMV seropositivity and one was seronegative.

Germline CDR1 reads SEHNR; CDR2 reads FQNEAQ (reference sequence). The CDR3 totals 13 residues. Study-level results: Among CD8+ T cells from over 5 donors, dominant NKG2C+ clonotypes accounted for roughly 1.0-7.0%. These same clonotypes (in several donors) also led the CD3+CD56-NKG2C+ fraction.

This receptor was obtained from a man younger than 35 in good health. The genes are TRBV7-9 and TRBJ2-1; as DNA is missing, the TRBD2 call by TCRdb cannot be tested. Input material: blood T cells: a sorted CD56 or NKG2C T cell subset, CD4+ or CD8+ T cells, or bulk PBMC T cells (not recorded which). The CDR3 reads CASSFQAGEGPFF.